The rows below give T cell receptor beta chains drawn from one sample of a study of T cell responses to AZD1222 COVID-19 vaccine. Here immunoSEQ multiplex PCR was the method, and the copy in TCRdb shows in-frame clones only, minus some. There are about 88,000 clones in the sample; under 95% occur only once, and approximately 5.2% lies in the top ten. The specimen was peripheral blood, collected on day 0 of AZD1222 vaccination. All receptors come from an adult in good health. Both conserved end residues are part of each CDR3. Fields, in order: clone size, D gene, V gene, J gene, CDR3 protein, CDR3 DNA. D genes are given only for firm matches. Not every row has a clone size; where given, it reads once, few, many or a size class.

size: NA; D: NA; V: TRBV5-1; J: TRBJ2-2; CDR3: CASSLEGGTYTGELFF; DNA: TGCGCCAGCAGCTTGGAGGGCGGGACCTACACCGGGGAGCTGTTTTTT
size: NA; D: TRBD1; V: TRBV28; J: TRBJ1-2; CDR3: CASSGLGQGDYGYTF; DNA: TGTGCCAGCAGTGGTTTAGGACAGGGAGACTATGGCTACACCTTC
size: NA; D: TRBD1; V: TRBV19; J: TRBJ2-1; CDR3: CASSPVTGGYYNEQFF; DNA: TGTGCCAGTAGTCCCGTCACAGGGGGGTATTACAATGAGCAGTTCTTC
size: once; D: TRBD1; V: TRBV6-4; J: TRBJ1-1; CDR3: CASSPGQGVTEAFF; DNA: TGTGCCAGCAGTCCGGGACAGGGAGTCACTGAAGCTTTCTTT
size: NA; D: TRBD1; V: TRBV29-1; J: TRBJ2-7; CDR3: CSVLRGSSYEQYF; DNA: TGCAGCGTCCTCAGGGGGAGCTCCTACGAGCAGTACTTC
size: NA; D: NA; V: TRBV9; J: TRBJ2-3; CDR3: CASSAGPLSTDTQYF; DNA: TGTGCCAGCAGCGCCGGCCCCCTGAGCACAGATACGCAGTATTTT
size: NA; D: TRBD1; V: TRBV28; J: TRBJ2-7; CDR3: CAIQGATSSYEQYF; DNA: TGTGCCATCCAGGGGGCCACAAGCTCCTACGAGCAGTACTTC
size: NA; D: NA; V: TRBV2; J: TRBJ2-3; CDR3: CASSGFGSLDTQYF; DNA: TGTGCCAGCAGCGGGTTCGGATCTTTAGATACGCAGTATTTT
size: NA; D: NA; V: TRBV24-1; J: TRBJ1-2; CDR3: CATSDSMGYYGYTF; DNA: TGTGCCACCAGTGATTCGATGGGTTACTATGGCTACACCTTC
size: NA; D: NA; V: TRBV12-3/TRBV12-4; J: TRBJ2-2; CDR3: CASSLTGPGELFF; DNA: TGTGCCAGCAGTCTAACAGGGCCCGGGGAGCTGTTTTTT
size: NA; D: TRBD1; V: TRBV7-2; J: TRBJ1-2; CDR3: CASSLEWTGRGGYTF; DNA: TGTGCCAGCAGCTTAGAGTGGACAGGGAGGGGTGGCTACACCTTC
size: NA; D: NA; V: TRBV29-1; J: TRBJ2-1; CDR3: CSVAHRGGGEQFF; DNA: TGCAGCGTCGCCCACAGGGGAGGGGGTGAGCAGTTCTTC
size: NA; D: NA; V: TRBV30; J: TRBJ1-1; CDR3: CAWGSGRGHTEAFF; DNA: TGTGCCTGGGGGTCGGGAAGAGGGCACACTGAAGCTTTCTTT
size: NA; D: TRBD2; V: TRBV27; J: TRBJ2-1; CDR3: CASSPQRGLYNEQFF; DNA: TGTGCCAGCAGTCCCCAGCGGGGACTCTACAATGAGCAGTTCTTC
size: NA; D: NA; V: TRBV28; J: TRBJ2-7; CDR3: CASSLYVTASYEQYF; DNA: TGTGCCAGCAGTTTATATGTGACAGCTTCCTACGAGCAGTACTTC
size: once; D: NA; V: TRBV4-1; J: TRBJ1-4; CDR3: CASSQSDLNEKLFF; DNA: TGCGCCAGCAGCCAATCGGACCTAAATGAAAAACTGTTTTTT
size: NA; D: NA; V: TRBV24-1; J: TRBJ2-3; CDR3: CATSDLWDTQYF; DNA: TGTGCCACCAGTGATTTGTGGGATACGCAGTATTTT
size: NA; D: NA; V: TRBV27; J: TRBJ1-2; CDR3: CASSLFREGGYTF; DNA: TGTGCCAGCAGTTTATTCAGGGAGGGTGGCTACACCTTC
size: NA; D: NA; V: TRBV27; J: TRBJ1-3; CDR3: CASSLQKLISPTDSGNTIYF; DNA: TGTGCCAGCAGTTTACAGAAATTGATCAGCCCGACCGATTCTGGAAACACCATATATTTT
size: NA; D: TRBD2; V: TRBV20-1; J: TRBJ2-7; CDR3: CSAGGDGRQYF; DNA: TGCAGTGCTGGGGGGGACGGGAGGCAGTACTTC
size: once; D: TRBD2; V: TRBV9; J: TRBJ2-2; CDR3: CASSVTATSARGSGELFF; DNA: TGTGCCAGCAGCGTGACTGCAACTAGCGCGAGGGGTTCCGGGGAGCTGTTTTTT
size: NA; D: NA; V: TRBV11-2; J: TRBJ2-2; CDR3: CASSQGFPGELFF; DNA: TGTGCCAGCAGCCAGGGGTTCCCCGGGGAGCTGTTTTTT
size: NA; D: NA; V: TRBV25-1; J: TRBJ2-7; CDR3: CASSEYNPGGNYEQYF; DNA: TGTGCCAGCAGTGAATATAACCCAGGGGGGAACTACGAGCAGTACTTC
size: NA; D: NA; V: TRBV5-4; J: TRBJ2-5; CDR3: CASSLAGVETQYF; DNA: TGTGCCAGCAGCTTGGCAGGGGTGGAGACCCAGTACTTC
size: NA; D: NA; V: TRBV27; J: TRBJ2-5; CDR3: CASSLRAAAGGETQYF; DNA: TGTGCCAGCAGTCTCCGTGCAGCGGCCGGAGGAGAGACCCAGTACTTC
size: NA; D: NA; V: TRBV2; J: TRBJ1-5; CDR3: CASSDRGQQYQPQHF; DNA: TGTGCCAGCAGTGATAGGGGACAACAATATCAGCCCCAGCATTTT
size: NA; D: NA; V: TRBV14; J: TRBJ1-3; CDR3: CASSQVITGKGGNTIYF; DNA: TGTGCCAGCAGCCAAGTTATCACAGGGAAAGGAGGAAACACCATATATTTT